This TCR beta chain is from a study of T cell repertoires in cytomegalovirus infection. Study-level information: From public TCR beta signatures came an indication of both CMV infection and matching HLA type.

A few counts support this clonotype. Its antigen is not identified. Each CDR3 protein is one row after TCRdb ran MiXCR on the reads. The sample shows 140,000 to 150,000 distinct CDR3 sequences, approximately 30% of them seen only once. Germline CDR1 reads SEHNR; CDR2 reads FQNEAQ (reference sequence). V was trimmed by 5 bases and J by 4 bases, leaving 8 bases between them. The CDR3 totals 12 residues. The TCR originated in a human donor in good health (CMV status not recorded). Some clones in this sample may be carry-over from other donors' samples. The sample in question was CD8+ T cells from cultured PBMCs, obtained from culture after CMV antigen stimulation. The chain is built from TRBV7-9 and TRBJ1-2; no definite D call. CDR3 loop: CASSDGLYGYTF. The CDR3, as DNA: TGTGCCAGCAGCGACGGGCTCTATGGCTACACCTTC. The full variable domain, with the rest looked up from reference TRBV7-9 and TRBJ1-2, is DTGVSQNPRHKITKRGQNVTFRCDPISEHNRLYWYRQTLGQGPEFLTYFQNEAQLEKSRLLSDRFSAERPKGSFSTLEIQRTEQGDSAMYLCASSDGLYGYTFGSGTRLTVV.